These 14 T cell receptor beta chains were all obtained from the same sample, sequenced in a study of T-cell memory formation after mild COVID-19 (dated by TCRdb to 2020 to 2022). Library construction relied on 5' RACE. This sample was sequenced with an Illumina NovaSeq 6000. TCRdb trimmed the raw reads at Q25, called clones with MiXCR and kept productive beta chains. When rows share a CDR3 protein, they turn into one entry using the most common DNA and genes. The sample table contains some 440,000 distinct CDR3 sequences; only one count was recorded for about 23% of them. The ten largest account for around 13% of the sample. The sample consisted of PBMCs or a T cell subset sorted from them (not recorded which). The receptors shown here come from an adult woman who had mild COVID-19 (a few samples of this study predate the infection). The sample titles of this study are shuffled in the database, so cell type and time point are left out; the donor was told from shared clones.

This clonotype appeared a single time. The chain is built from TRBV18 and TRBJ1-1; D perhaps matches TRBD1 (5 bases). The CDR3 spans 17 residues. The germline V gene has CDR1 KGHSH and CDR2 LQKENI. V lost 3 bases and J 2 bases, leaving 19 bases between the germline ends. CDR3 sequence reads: CASSPRYGDAPNTEAFF. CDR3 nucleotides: TGTGCCAGCTCACCGCGCTATGGGGACGCACCTAACACTGAAGCTTTCTTT.

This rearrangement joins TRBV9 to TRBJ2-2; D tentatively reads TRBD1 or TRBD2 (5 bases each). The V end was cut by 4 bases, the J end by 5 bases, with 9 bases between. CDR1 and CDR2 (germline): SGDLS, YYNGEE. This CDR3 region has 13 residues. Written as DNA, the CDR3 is TGTGCCAGCAGCAATGGGGGAACCGGGGAGCTGTTTTTT. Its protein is CASSNGGTGELFF.

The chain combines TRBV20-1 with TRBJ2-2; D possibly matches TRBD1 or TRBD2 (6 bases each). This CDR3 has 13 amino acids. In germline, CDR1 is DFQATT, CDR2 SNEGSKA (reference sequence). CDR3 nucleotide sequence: TGCTTTGATGGGGGGCGGGTCACCGGGGAGCTGTTTTTT. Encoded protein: CFDGGRVTGELFF.

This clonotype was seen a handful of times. Here the CDR3 DNA reads TGTGCCAGCCCTGAGGGGAACCCCAGGGAGACTGAAGCTTTCTTT. Translation: CASPEGNPRETEAFF. This chain uses TRBV6-1 with TRBJ1-1; possible D gene TRBD1, 5 bases. Trimming shortened V by 8 bases and J by 5 bases, and 21 bases separated the two germline ends. Per germline, CDR1 MNHNS and CDR2 SASEGT. This CDR3 comprises 15 residues.

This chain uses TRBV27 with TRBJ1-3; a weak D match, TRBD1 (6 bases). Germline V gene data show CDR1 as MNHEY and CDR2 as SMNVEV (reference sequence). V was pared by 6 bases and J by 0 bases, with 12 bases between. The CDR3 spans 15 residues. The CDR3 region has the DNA TGTGCCAGCAGGTCCGGACAGCCCTCTGGAAACACCATATATTTT. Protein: CASRSGQPSGNTIYF.

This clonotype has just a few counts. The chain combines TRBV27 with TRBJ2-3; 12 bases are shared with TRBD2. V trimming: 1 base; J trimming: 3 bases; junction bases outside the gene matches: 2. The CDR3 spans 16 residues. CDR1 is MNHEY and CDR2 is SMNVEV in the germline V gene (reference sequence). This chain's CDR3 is CASSLWTSGATDTQYF. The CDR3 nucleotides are TGTGCCAGCAGTTTATGGACTAGCGGGGCGACAGATACGCAGTATTTT.

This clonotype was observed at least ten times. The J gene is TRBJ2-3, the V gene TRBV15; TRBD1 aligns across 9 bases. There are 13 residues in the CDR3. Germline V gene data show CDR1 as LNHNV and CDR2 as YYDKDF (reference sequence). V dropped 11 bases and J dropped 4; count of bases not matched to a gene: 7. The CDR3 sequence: CAGRDRVSDTQYF. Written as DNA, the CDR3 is TGTGCCGGCCGGGACAGGGTATCAGATACGCAGTATTTT. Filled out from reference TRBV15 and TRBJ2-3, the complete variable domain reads DAMVIQNPRYQVTQFGKPVTLSCSQTLNHNVMYWYQQKSSQAPKLLFHYYDKDFNNEADTPDNFQSRRPNTSFCFLDIRSPGLGDTAMYLCAGRDRVSDTQYFGPGTRLTVL.

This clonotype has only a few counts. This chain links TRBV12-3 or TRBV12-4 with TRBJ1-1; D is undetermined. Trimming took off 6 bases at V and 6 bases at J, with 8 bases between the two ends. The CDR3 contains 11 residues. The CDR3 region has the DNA TGTGCCAGCAGCGTTACCTCTGAAGCTTTCTTT. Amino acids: CASSVTSEAFF.

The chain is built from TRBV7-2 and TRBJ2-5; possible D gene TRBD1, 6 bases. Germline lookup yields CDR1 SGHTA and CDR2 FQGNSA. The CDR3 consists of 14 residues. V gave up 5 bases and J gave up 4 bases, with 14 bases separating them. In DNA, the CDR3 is TGTGCCAGCAGCCCTGGACAGTTTGGAGAGACCCAGTACTTC. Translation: CASSPGQFGETQYF.

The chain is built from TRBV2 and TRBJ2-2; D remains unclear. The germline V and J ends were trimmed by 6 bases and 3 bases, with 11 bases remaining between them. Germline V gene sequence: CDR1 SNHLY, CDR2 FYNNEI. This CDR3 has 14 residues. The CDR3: CASRRTSDTGELFF. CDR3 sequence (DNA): TGTGCCAGCAGGAGAACATCTGACACCGGGGAGCTGTTTTTT.

The CDR3: CASSPTPGAYEQYF. The DNA of the CDR3 is TGTGCCAGCAGCCCCACCCCGGGAGCTTACGAGCAGTACTTC. The J gene is TRBJ2-7, the V gene TRBV4-2; TRBD2 might be the D (6 bases). V lost 4 bases to trimming and J lost 4 bases, with 14 bases between them. Germline V CDR1 and CDR2: LGHNA, YNFKEQ. CDR3 length: 14 amino acids.

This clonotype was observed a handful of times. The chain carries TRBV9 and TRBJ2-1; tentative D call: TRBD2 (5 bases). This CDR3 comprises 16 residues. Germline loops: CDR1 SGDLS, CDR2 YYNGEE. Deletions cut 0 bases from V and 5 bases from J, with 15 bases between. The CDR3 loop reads CASSVVPESTNNEQFF. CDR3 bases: TGTGCCAGCAGCGTAGTTCCCGAATCGACTAACAATGAGCAGTTCTTC.

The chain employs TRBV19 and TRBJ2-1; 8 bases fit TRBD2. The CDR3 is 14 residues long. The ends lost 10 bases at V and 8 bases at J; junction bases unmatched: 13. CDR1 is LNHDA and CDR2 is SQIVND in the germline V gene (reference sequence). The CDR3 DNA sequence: TGTGCCACCACCAGGACTAGCTGGAGCGATGAGCAGTTCTTC. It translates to CATTRTSWSDEQFF.

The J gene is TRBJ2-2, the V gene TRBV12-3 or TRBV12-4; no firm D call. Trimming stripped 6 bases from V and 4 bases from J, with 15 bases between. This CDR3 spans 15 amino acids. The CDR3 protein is CASSPPYVGTGELFF. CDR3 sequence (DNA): TGTGCCAGCAGCCCCCCGTACGTCGGCACCGGGGAGCTGTTTTTT.